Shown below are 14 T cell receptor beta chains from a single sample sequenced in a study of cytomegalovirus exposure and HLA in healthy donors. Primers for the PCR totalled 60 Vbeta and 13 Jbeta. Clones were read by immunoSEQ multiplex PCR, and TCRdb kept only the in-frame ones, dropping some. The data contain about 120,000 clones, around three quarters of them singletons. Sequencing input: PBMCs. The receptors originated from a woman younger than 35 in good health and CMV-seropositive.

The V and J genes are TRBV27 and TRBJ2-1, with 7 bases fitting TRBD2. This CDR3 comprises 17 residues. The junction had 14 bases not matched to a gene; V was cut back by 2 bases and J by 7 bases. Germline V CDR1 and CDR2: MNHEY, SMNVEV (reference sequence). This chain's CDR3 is CASSLRSGINVDNEQFF. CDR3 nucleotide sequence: TGTGCCAGCAGTTTAAGGAGCGGGATCAACGTTGATAATGAGCAGTTCTTC.

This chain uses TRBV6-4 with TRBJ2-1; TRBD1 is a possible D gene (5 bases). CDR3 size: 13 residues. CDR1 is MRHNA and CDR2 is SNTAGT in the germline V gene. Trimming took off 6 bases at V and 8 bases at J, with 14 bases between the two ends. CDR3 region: CASSPGRADEQFF. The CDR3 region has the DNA TGTGCCAGCAGCCCCGGCAGGGCCGATGAGCAGTTCTTC.

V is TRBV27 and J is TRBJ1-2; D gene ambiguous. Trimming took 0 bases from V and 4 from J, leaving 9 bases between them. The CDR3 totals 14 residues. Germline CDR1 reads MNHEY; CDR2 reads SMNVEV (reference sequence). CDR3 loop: CASSLSPVFYGYTF. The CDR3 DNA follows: TGTGCCAGCAGTTTATCCCCAGTCTTCTATGGCTACACCTTC.

CDR3 DNA sequence: TGTGCCAGCAGCCGACTAGCGGGAGGGCGTAGGGAGCTGTTTTTT. Residues: CASSRLAGGRRELFF. The rearrangement links TRBV11-2 to TRBJ2-2, with 14 positions matching TRBD2. Trimming took 5 bases from V and 9 from J; bases not matched to a gene: 5. Germline-derived CDR1 and CDR2 are SGHAT and FQNNGV. CDR3 length: 15 amino acids.

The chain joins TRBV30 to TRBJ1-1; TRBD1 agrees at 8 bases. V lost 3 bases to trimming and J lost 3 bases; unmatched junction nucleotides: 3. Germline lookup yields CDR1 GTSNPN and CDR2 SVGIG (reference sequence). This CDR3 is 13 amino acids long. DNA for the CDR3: TGTGCCTGGAGCGCGGACAGGGACACTGAAGCTTTCTTT. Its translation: CAWSADRDTEAFF.

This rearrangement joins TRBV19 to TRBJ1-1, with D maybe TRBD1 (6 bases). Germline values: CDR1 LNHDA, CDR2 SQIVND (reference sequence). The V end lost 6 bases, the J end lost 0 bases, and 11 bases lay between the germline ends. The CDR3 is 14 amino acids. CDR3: CASRSDRMNTEAFF. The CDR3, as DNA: TGTGCCAGTAGATCGGACAGAATGAACACTGAAGCTTTCTTT. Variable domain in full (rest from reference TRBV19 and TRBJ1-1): DGGITQSPKYLFRKEGQNVTLSCEQNLNHDAMYWYRQDPGQGLRLIYYSQIVNDFQKGDIAEGYSVSREKKESFPLTVTSAQKNPTAFYLCASRSDRMNTEAFFGQGTRLTVV.

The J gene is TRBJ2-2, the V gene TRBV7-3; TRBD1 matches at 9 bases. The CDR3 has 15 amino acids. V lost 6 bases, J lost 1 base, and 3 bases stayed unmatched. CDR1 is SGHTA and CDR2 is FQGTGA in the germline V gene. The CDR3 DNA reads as TGTGCCAGCAGTGGACAGGGGCGGAACACCGGGGAGCTGTTTTTT. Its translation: CASSGQGRNTGELFF.

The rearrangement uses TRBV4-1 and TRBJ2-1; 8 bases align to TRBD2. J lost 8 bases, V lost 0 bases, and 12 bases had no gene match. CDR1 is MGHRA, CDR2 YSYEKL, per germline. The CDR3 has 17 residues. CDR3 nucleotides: TGCGCCAGCAGCCAAGACATGGGGCTAGCGGGTGGGTATGAGCAGTTCTTC. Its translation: CASSQDMGLAGGYEQFF.

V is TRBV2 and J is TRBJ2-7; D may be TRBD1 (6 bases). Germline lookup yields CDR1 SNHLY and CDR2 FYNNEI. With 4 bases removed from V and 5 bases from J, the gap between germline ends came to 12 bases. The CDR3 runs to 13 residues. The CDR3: CASSVRQDHEQYF. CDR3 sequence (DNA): TGTGCCAGCAGTGTAAGACAGGATCACGAGCAGTACTTC.

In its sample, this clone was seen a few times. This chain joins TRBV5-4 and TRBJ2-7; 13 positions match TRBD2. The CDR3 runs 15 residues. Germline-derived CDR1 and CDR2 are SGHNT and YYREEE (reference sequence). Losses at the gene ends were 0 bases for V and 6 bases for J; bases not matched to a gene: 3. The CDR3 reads CASSLGTSGRAEQYF. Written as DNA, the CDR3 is TGTGCCAGCAGCTTGGGGACTAGCGGGAGAGCCGAGCAGTACTTC.

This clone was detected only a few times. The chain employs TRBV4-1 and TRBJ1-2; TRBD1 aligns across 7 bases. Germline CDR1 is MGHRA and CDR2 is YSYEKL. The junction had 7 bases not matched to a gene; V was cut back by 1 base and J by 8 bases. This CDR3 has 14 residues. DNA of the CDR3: TGCGCCAGCAGCCAAGGATCCCAGGGGGGAGGCTACACCTTC. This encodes CASSQGSQGGGYTF.

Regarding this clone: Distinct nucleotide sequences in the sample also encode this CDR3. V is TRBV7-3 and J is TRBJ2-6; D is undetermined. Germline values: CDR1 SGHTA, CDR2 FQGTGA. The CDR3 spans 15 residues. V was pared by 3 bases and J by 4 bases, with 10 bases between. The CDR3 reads CASSFSGSGANVLTF. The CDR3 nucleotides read TGTGCCAGCAGCTTCTCAGGCTCAGGGGCCAACGTCCTGACTTTC. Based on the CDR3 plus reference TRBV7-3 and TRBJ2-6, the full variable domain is GAGVSQTPSNKVTEKGKYVELRCDPISGHTALYWYRQSLGQGPEFLIYFQGTGAADDSGLPNDRFFAVRPEGSVSTLKIQRTERGDSAVYLCASSFSGSGANVLTFGAGSRLTVL.

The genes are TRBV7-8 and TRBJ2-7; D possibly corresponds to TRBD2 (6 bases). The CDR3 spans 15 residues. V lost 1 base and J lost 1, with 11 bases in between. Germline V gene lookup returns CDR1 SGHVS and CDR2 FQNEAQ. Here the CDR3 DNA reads TGTGCCAGCAGCTTAGAGCTAGCGAGGTCCTACGAGCAGTACTTC. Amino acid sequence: CASSLELARSYEQYF. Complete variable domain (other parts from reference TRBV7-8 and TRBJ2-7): GAGVSQSPRYKVAKRGQDVALRCDPISGHVSLFWYQQALGQGPEFLTYFQNEAQLDKSGLPSDRFFAERPEGSVSTLKIQRTQQEDSAVYLCASSLELARSYEQYFGPGTRLTVT.

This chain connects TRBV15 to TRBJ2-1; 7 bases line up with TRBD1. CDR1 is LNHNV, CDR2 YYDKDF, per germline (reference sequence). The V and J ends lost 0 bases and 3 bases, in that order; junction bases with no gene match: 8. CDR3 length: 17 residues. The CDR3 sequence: CATSRDEGANHYNEQFF. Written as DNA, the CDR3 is TGTGCCACCAGCAGAGATGAGGGGGCAAATCACTACAATGAGCAGTTCTTC.